This T cell receptor beta chain was recorded in a study of T cells after yellow fever vaccination (dated by TCRdb to the late 2010s). Concerning the study at large: Libraries from fractions with low cell numbers were prepared with the SMART-Seq v4 Ultra Low Input RNA kit. Bulk TCR alpha and beta repertoires were sequenced longitudinally to track T-cell clones before and after primary and booster YFV17D yellow fever vaccination. Two healthy male donors made up the cohort, one aged 18 to 30 years and the other aged 30 to 40 years. Blood was drawn at multiple timepoints before and after primary and secondary immunization, with bulk PBMC replicates and cell subsets isolated. The research as a whole found: A small fraction of clonotypes appeared in both the CD4 and CD8 compartments, likely as a result of convergent recombination. Because the study included only a couple of donors, the extent to which the findings can be generalized is limited. The secondary T-cell response was weaker than the primary response but faster, peaking on day 5 instead of day 15. Most clones expanded after primary vaccination were re-detected after the booster (96% of CD4 and 80% to 90% of CD8), suggesting broad memory maintenance. Computational filtering was needed because FACS-sorted repertoires could contain abundant contaminating clonotypes from the bulk population.

Concerning this clonotype itself: The specificity of this receptor is unknown. The record has no base qualities; no much larger clone is one base away.

The sample's treatment or condition label, decoded: live attenuated yellow fever vaccine strain. At each blood-draw timepoint, two biological replicates of bulk PBMCs were collected. A standard Ficoll-Paque protocol was used to isolate PBMCs from peripheral blood. TriZol was used to extract RNA from bulk PBMCs, from CD4 and CD8 fractions, and from dextramer-positive and dextramer-negative fractions. TCR cDNA was synthesized by 5'RACE template switching, through which a universal primer site and unique molecular identifiers were introduced. Priming of cDNA synthesis was performed from both the TCR alpha and TCR beta constant segments. Libraries were amplified in two PCR steps, with sample barcodes and sequencing adapters added in the second step. Sequencing of the libraries was done on either Illumina HiSeq 2500 (2x100 bp) or NovaSeq (2x150 bp). Per the original workflow: MIGEC was used to demultiplex reads and collapse the reads into UMI consensus sequences, and MiXCR was used for V(D)J alignment. Vaccine-responding clonotypes were defined with edgeR using replicate PBMC samples, requiring FDR below 0.01 and a log2 fold change above 5 up to day 15. CD4 or CD8 identity was assigned to each bulk clonotype according to whether the clonotype was present at higher abundance in the sequenced CD4 repertoire or the sequenced CD8 repertoire. TCRdb passed the public sequencing reads through fastp at Q25 and MiXCR, retaining productive beta sequences. For every CDR3 protein sequence, its rows merge into one entry that carries the most common genes and DNA. TCRdb assigned the V and J calls; the authors' analysis was not used. The sample profile shows approximately 580,000 distinct CDR3 sequences; roughly a sixth of them were found once. The top ten constitute around 16% of the sample.

V loses 4 bases of germline sequence and J loses 0 bases, and the interval between the two ends is 10 bases. The CDR3 runs 15 residues from the cysteine to the phenylalanine. The CDR3 DNA has 45 bases and is translated from base 1. The germline V gene provides CDR1 MNHEY and CDR2 SVGAGI. This sequence uses TRBV6-5 and TRBJ1-3; the D segment could be TRBD1, given 5 matching bases. Sequences were derived from PBMCs, sampled less than 6 days after the first yellow fever vaccination. The source is a man aged 18 to 30 who received the YFV17D yellow fever vaccine. For the CDR3, the sequence is CASSSQVSSGNTIYF. The DNA sequence is given as TGTGCCAGCAGTTCACAGGTCAGCTCTGGAAACACCATATATTTT.